This is a list of T cell receptor beta chains from one sample in a study of control samples from healthy donors and cancer patients. The method was immunoSEQ multiplex PCR; TCRdb's version includes in-frame clones alone and lacks a portion of them. The sample lists about 120,000 clones, approximately 93% occurring once. The specimen sequenced was blood. The origin of the receptors is a young man in good health. Both conserved end residues are trimmed from each CDR3.

V gene,CDR3 protein
TRBV9,ASSAGTHSPLH
TRBV2,ASRIQALGQPLDGYT
TRBV5-1,ASSPGLAGDTDTQY
TRBV11-2,ASSLEFAAGGQVDTQY
TRBV5-1,ASSLGMGAIDTQY
TRBV30,AWRFGSGGAWEQF
TRBV19,ASSGTLYNEQF
TRBV19,ASSGSGGIGRNEQF
TRBV5-1,ASSLGAGNTIY
TRBV15,ATSRDGDRRGLEGYT
TRBV6-5,ASSTGVESPPH
TRBV19,ASWDSRGGTDTQY
TRBV30,AWSVGQGNTIY
TRBV9,ASSDPIETGGNIQY
TRBV28,ASSSRTSGALGTDTQY
TRBV4-1,ASSQAWENTEAF
TRBV7-2,ASSWTGGLDNEQF
TRBV7-2,ASSYAYSGANVLT
TRBV5-6,ASSSNSRGPQY
TRBV28,ASTPLGLAGLRHEQY
TRBV5-1,ASSFGGNYGYT
TRBV7-9,ASSSGGTTSGNTIY
TRBV9,ASSVGLARVTGELF
TRBV19,ASSIRTVDRTSNQPQH
TRBV9,ASSVGSTGTASLAKNIQY
TRBV10-2,ASREVPGLADTQY
TRBV5-6,ASSLGAGEDQPQH
TRBV6-5,ASSYSTSGREKLF
TRBV27,ASTTHPAYNEQF
TRBV15,ATSSDGRLAKNIQY
TRBV7-2,ASSLVTVGGVGTDTQY
TRBV9,ASSLRTGGYGYT
TRBV11-2,ASTQGGAADEQY
TRBV9,ASSVAGGTPDTQY
TRBV28,ASTVFPTEAF
TRBV5-4,ASSWDRGGNYGYT
TRBV5-5,ASSRGSGETQY
TRBV6-1,ASSEGQGVNYGYT
TRBV6-5,ASSFLGHNQPQH
TRBV5-1,ASTTAAGTGGDYEQY
TRBV11-1,ASSLALRLAGAEETQY
TRBV7-9,ASSVTLTGELF